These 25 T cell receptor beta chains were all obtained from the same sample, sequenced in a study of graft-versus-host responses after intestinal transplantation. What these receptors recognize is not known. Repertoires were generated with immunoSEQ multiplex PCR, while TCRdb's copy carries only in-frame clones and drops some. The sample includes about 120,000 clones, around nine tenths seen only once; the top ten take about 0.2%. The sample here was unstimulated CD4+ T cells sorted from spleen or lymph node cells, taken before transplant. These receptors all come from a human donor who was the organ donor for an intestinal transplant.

In DNA form, the CDR3 reads TGTGCCAGTAGCGGGAGCGCGAACACCGGGGAGCTGTTTTTT. Translated: CASSGSANTGELFF. The rearrangement joins TRBV19 to TRBJ2-2; TRBD2 might be the D (6 bases). CDR1 is LNHDA, CDR2 SQIVND, per germline (reference sequence). The V end lost 6 bases, the J end lost 0 bases, and 8 bases lay between the germline ends. The CDR3 contains 14 residues.

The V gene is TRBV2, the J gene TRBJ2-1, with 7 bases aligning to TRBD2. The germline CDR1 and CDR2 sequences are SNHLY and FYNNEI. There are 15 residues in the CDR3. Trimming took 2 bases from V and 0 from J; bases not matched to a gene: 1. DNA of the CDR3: TGTGCCAGCAGTGAACTAGCGGACTCCTACAATGAGCAGTTCTTC. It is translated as CASSELADSYNEQFF.

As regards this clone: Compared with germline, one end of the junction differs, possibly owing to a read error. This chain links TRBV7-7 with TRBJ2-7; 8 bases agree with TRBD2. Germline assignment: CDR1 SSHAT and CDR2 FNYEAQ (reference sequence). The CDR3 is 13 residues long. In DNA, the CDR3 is TGTGCTAGCAGCTCGAGCGCGGGAGGCGAGCAGTACTTC. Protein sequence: CASSSSAGGEQYF.

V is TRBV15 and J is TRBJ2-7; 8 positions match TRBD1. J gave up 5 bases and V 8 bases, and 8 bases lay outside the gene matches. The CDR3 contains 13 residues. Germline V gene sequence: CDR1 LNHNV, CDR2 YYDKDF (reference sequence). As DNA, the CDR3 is TGTGCCACCTCCGGACAGGGTCTCAACGAGCAGTACTTC. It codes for CATSGQGLNEQYF.

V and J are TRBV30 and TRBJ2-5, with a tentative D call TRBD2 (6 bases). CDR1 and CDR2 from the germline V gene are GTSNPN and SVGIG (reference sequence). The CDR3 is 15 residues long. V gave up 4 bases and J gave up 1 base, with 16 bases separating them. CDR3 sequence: CAWTNSGYPQETQYF. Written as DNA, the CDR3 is TGTGCCTGGACTAATAGCGGTTACCCCCAAGAGACCCAGTACTTC.

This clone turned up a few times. This chain's CDR3 is CASSFRQLYEQYF. The CDR3 DNA reads TGTGCCAGCAGTTTTAGACAGTTGTACGAGCAGTACTTC. This chain joins TRBV6-6 and TRBJ2-7; the D gene is possibly TRBD1 (5 bases). V was shortened by 4 bases and J by 4 bases, with 11 bases between the two germline ends. The germline V gene encodes CDR1 MNHNY and CDR2 SVGAGI (reference sequence). This CDR3 has 13 residues.

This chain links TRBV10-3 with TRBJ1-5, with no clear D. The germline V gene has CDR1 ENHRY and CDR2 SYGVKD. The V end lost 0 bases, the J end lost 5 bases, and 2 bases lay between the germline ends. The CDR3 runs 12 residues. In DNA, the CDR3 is TGTGCCATCAGTGAGTCGGATCAGCCCCAGCATTTT. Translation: CAISESDQPQHF.

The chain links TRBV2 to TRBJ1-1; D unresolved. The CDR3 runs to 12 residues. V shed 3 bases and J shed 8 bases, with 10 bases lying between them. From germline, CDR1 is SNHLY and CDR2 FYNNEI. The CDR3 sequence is CASSDYRFEAFF. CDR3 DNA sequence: TGTGCCAGCAGTGATTACAGATTCGAAGCTTTCTTT.

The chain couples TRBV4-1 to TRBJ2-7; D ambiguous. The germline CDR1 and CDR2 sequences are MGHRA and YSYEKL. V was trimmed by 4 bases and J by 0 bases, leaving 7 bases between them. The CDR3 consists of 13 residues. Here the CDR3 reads CASSRQGSYEQYF. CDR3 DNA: TGCGCCAGCAGCCGACAAGGCTCCTACGAGCAGTACTTC.

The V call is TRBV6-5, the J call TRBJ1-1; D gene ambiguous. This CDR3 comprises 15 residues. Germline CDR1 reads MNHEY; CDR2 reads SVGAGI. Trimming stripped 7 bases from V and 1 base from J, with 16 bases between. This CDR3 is CASILGFQSNTEAFF. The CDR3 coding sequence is TGTGCCAGCATATTGGGGTTCCAGTCGAACACTGAAGCTTTCTTT.

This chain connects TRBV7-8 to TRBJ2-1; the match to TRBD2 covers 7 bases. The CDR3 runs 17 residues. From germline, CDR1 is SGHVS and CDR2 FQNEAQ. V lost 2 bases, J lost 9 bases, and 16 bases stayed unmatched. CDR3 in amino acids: CASSLLGRERRGSEQFF. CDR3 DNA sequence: TGTGCCAGCAGCTTATTAGGGCGGGAGAGGCGGGGTAGTGAGCAGTTCTTC.

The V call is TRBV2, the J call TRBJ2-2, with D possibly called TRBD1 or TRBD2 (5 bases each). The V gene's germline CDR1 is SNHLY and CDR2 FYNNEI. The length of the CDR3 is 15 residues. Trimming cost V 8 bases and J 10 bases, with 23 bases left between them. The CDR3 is CASGGTADPSSELFF. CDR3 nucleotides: TGTGCCAGCGGGGGTACGGCGGACCCCTCTTCGGAGCTGTTTTTT.

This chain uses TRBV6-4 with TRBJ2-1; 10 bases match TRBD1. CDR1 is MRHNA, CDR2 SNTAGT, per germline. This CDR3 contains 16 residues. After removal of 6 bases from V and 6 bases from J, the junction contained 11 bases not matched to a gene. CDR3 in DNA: TGTGCCAGCAGGCCCCAATCGGGACAGGGGAGCAATGAGCAGTTCTTC. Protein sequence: CASRPQSGQGSNEQFF.

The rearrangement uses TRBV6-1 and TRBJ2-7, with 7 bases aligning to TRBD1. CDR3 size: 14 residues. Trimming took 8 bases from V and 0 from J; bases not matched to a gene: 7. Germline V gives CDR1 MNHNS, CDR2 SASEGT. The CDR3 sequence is CASRGQANSYEQYF. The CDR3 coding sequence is TGTGCCAGCCGTGGACAGGCTAACTCCTACGAGCAGTACTTC.

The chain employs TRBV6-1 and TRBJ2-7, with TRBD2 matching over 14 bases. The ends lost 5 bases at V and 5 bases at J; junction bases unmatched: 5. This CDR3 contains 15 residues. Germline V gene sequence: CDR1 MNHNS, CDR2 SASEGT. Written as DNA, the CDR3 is TGTGCCAGCAGTCCTGGGACTAGCGGGAGAAACGAGCAGTACTTC. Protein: CASSPGTSGRNEQYF.

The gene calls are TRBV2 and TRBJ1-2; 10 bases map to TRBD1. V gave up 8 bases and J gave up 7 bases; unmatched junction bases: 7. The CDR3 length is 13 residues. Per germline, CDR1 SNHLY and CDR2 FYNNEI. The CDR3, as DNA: TGTGCCAGCGGGACAGGGGTGCAAGGTGGCTACACCTTC. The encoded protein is CASGTGVQGGYTF.

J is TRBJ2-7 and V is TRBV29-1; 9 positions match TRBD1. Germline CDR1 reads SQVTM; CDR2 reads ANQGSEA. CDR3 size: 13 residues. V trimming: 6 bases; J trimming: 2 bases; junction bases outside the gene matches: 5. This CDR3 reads CSVRQGVTYEQYF. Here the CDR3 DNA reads TGCAGCGTCCGACAGGGGGTGACCTACGAGCAGTACTTC.

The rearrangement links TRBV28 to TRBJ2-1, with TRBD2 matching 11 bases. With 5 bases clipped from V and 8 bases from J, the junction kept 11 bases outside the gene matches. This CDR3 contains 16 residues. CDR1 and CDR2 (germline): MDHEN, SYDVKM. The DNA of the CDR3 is TGTGCCAGCAGTACCCCGACTAGCGGGACGGCGGATGAGCAGTTCTTC. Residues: CASSTPTSGTADEQFF.

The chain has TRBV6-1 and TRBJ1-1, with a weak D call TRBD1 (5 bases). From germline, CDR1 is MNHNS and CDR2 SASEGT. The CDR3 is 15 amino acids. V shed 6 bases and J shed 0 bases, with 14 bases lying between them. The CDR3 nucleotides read TGTGCCAGCAGGGACGTTGGGGCGGTGAACACTGAAGCTTTCTTT. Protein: CASRDVGAVNTEAFF.

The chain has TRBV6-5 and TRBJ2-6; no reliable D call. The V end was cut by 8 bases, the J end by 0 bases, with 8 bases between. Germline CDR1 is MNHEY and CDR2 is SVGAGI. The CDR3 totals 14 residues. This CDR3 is CASARASGANVLTF. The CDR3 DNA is TGTGCCAGCGCACGGGCCTCTGGGGCCAACGTCCTGACTTTC.

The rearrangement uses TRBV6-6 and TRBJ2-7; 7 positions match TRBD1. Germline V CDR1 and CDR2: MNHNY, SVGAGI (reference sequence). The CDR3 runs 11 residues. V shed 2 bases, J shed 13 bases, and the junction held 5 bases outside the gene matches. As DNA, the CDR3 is TGTGCCAGCAGTTACGGGACAGATTTTTACTTC. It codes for CASSYGTDFYF.

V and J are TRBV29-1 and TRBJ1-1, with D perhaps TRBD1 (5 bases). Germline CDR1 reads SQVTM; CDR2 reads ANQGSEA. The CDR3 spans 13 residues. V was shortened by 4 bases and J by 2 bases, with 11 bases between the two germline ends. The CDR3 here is CSVVKGKNTEAFF. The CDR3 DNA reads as TGCAGCGTTGTTAAGGGGAAAAACACTGAAGCTTTCTTT.

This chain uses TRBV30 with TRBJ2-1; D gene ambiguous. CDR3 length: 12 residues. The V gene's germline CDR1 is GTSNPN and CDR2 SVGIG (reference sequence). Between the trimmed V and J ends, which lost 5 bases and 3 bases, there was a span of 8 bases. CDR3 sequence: CAWGSSYNEQFF. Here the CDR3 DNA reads TGTGCCTGGGGCAGTAGCTACAATGAGCAGTTCTTC.

CDR3 nucleotide sequence: TGTGCCAGCAGCTTTCGTGGCGGGAGTCTTCTCACAGATACGCAGTATTTT. Translation gives CASSFRGGSLLTDTQYF. The rearrangement links TRBV5-5 to TRBJ2-3; TRBD2 aligns across 7 bases. Unmatched junction bases numbered 11, after V lost 2 bases and J lost 2 bases. The CDR3 loop spans 17 amino acids. CDR1 SGHKS and CDR2 YYEKEE come from the germline V gene (reference sequence).

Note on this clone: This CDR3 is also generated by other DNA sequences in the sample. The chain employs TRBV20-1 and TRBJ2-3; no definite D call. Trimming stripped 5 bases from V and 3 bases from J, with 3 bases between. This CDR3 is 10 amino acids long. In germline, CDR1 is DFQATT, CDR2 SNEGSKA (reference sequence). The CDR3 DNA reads TGCAGTGCTCGGACAGATACGCAGTATTTT. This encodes CSARTDTQYF.